Listed below are T cell receptor beta chains from one sample, sequenced in a study of blood T cell repertoires in COVID-19. Produced via immunoSEQ multiplex PCR; TCRdb's table is partial and in-frame only. The table lists 150,000 to 170,000 clones, about 90% of them singletons. The sample consisted of peripheral blood. These receptors all stem from a man in his fifties or sixties with acute or convalescent COVID-19. Both conserved end residues are part of each CDR3. The D gene is left open where the match is weak. Only some rows state a clone size, as once, few, many or a class for expanded clones.

d_gene	v_gene	abundance	j_gene	CDR3nt	CDR3aa
.	TRBV30	.	TRBJ1-1	TGTGCCTGGAGTGTAGGGGCCTCAGGAGCTTTCTTT	CAWSVGASGAFF
.	TRBV5-1	few	TRBJ2-2	TGCGCCAGTAACTCCGATGGCGAGGCGAACACCGGGGAGCTGTTTTTT	CASNSDGEANTGELFF
TRBD1	TRBV5-1	.	TRBJ1-6	TGCGCCAGCAGCTCACCCGGGACAGGGAATCCTTCGGATTCACCCCTCCACTTT	CASSSPGTGNPSDSPLHF
.	TRBV19	.	TRBJ2-1	TGTGCCAGTAGTATCGGGGGGCTCTCCTACAATGAGCAGTTCTTC	CASSIGGLSYNEQFF
TRBD2	TRBV7-6	.	TRBJ2-2	TGTGCCAGCAGCTTATATGCTAGCGGGAGAGAGTCCACCGGGGAGCTGTTTTTT	CASSLYASGRESTGELFF
TRBD1	TRBV28	.	TRBJ1-4	TGTGCCAGCAGTGGAGGGACAGGGGATGAAAAACTGTTTTTT	CASSGGTGDEKLFF
TRBD1	TRBV5-4	.	TRBJ2-5	TGTGCCAGCAGCTTGGTCCGGGACAGGGGGAAAGAGACCCAGTACTTC	CASSLVRDRGKETQYF
.	TRBV20-1	.	TRBJ2-1	TGCAGTGCTAGTCCCGCTGGACTACTCCTTAACTACAATGAGCAGTTCTTC	CSASPAGLLLNYNEQFF
TRBD1	TRBV28	.	TRBJ2-6	TGTGCCAGCAGTTTCTTAGGGGGCGGTGGCGGCAACGTCCTGACTTTC	CASSFLGGGGGNVLTF
.	TRBV7-9	once	TRBJ2-3	TGTGCCAGCAGCGATACAGGGATAAGCACAGATACGCAGTATTTT	CASSDTGISTDTQYF
TRBD1	TRBV20-1	.	TRBJ1-2	TGCAGTGCGTACAGGGGTTGGGGCTACACCTTC	CSAYRGWGYTF
.	TRBV5-8	.	TRBJ2-1	TGTGCCAGCAGCTTGGCACCTACAGAAAATGAGCAGTTCTTC	CASSLAPTENEQFF
TRBD1	TRBV7-3	.	TRBJ1-1	TGTGCCAGCAGCTTAAAGGGGGCCCCGAACACTGAAGCTTTCTTT	CASSLKGAPNTEAFF
.	TRBV28	.	TRBJ2-7	TGTGCCAGCAGTTCACAAGTGGGAGTGGGGGGGGCGCTTTACGAGCAGTACTTC	CASSSQVGVGGALYEQYF
.	TRBV28	.	TRBJ2-7	TGTGCCAGCAGTTTATATGGCGGTTCCTACGAGCAGTACTTC	CASSLYGGSYEQYF
.	TRBV9	.	TRBJ1-6	TGTGCCAGCAGTTACACAGGAGAATCTAATTCACCCCTCCACTTT	CASSYTGESNSPLHF
.	TRBV10-3	.	TRBJ2-3	TGTGCCATCAGTGAGCAGGGGATGGGAGATACGCAGTATTTT	CAISEQGMGDTQYF
.	TRBV7-8	.	TRBJ2-5	TGTGCCAGCAGCCCTGAGCTCGGAGAGACCCAGTACTTC	CASSPELGETQYF
TRBD2	TRBV28	.	TRBJ2-2	TGTGCCAGCCTACCGGGACTAGCGGGGAGGGCGTTGGACACCGGGGAGCTGTTTTTT	CASLPGLAGRALDTGELFF
TRBD2	TRBV7-2	.	TRBJ2-5	TGTGCCAGCAGCTTAGCGGCTAGCGGGAGTTTCGGCCAAGAGACCCAGTACTTC	CASSLAASGSFGQETQYF
.	TRBV7-2	.	TRBJ2-6	TGTGCCAGCAGCCTGACAGCTATAACCTCTGGGGCCAACGTCCTGACTTTC	CASSLTAITSGANVLTF
.	TRBV20-1	once	TRBJ1-2	TGCAGAGCGGACGGAAACTATGGCTACACCTTC	CRADGNYGYTF
TRBD2	TRBV7-9	.	TRBJ2-5	TGTGCCAGCAGCTCGGGAGGGGCGCAGGGGACCCAGTACTTC	CASSSGGAQGTQYF
.	TRBV12-3/TRBV12-4	.	TRBJ2-1	TGTGCCAGCAGTTTACAACAGGACAATGAGCAGTTCTTC	CASSLQQDNEQFF
TRBD1	TRBV5-1	.	TRBJ1-3	TGCGCCAGCAGCTTTGGACAGGGGGCTTCTGGAAACACCATATATTTT	CASSFGQGASGNTIYF
TRBD2	TRBV27	.	TRBJ2-2	TGTGCCAGCAGTTTGTCTAGCGGGGGATCAGGGGAGCTGTTTTTT	CASSLSSGGSGELFF
TRBD1	TRBV3-1/TRBV3-2	.	TRBJ2-7	TGTGCCAGCAGCCGTCCCGCACGAGGACAGGGTAACGAGCAGTACTTC	CASSRPARGQGNEQYF
TRBD1	TRBV24-1	.	TRBJ2-2	TGTGCCACCAGTGACCCCGGACAGGCGAACACCGGGGAGCTGTTTTTT	CATSDPGQANTGELFF
TRBD1	TRBV5-6	.	TRBJ1-2	TGTGCCAGCAGCTTTCTCGGCAGGGGGCAAATCGGCTATGGCTACACCTTC	CASSFLGRGQIGYGYTF
.	TRBV9	.	TRBJ2-6	TGTGCCAGCAGCGGTACAGGGTTTGGGAGCATTCCCCCTTCTGGGGCCAACGTCCTGACTTTC	CASSGTGFGSIPPSGANVLTF
.	TRBV30	.	TRBJ2-5	TGTGCCTGGAGAACGGGCGGGGAGACCCAGTACTTC	CAWRTGGETQYF
TRBD1	TRBV9	.	TRBJ1-2	TGTGCCAGCAGCGTAGCCCCTCCGACAGGGGGCTTCCCAAACTATGGCTACACCTTC	CASSVAPPTGGFPNYGYTF
TRBD1	TRBV11-2	.	TRBJ2-5	TGTGCCAGCAGTTTACAGGGGGGACAAGAGACCCAGTACTTC	CASSLQGGQETQYF
TRBD1	TRBV28	once	TRBJ1-6	TGTGCCAGCAGTTTTGTCGACAGGGGGCCTAATTCACCCCTCCACTTT	CASSFVDRGPNSPLHF
TRBD1	TRBV7-2	.	TRBJ1-2	TGTGCCAGCAGCTGGCGACAGGGGGGTCAGGGCTACACCTTC	CASSWRQGGQGYTF
.	TRBV7-2	once	TRBJ2-2	TGTGCCAGCAGCTTACAGGCAGAAAACACCGGGGAGCTGTTTTTT	CASSLQAENTGELFF
TRBD2	TRBV29-1	.	TRBJ2-1	TGCAGCGTTGCTAGAGGACTAGCGGGGGGGAATGAGCAGTTCTTC	CSVARGLAGGNEQFF
.	TRBV21-1	.	TRBJ1-3	TGTGCCAGCAGCCAGCCTGACAGGGTGACTCGCACCATATATTTT	CASSQPDRVTRTIYF
TRBD2	TRBV30	.	TRBJ2-5	TGTGCCTCTACATCGGGTCCGGGACTAAAAGAGACCCAGTACTTC	CASTSGPGLKETQYF
TRBD1	TRBV9	.	TRBJ1-4	TGTGCCAGCAGCGTAGCTGCGGGACAGGGGGCGAATGAAAAACTGTTTTTT	CASSVAAGQGANEKLFF
.	TRBV5-4	.	TRBJ2-3	TGTGCCAGCAGCTCACGACAGGTTCGGGCAGATACGCAGTATTTT	CASSSRQVRADTQYF
TRBD2	TRBV7-8	.	TRBJ2-1	TGTGCCAGCAGCTTAAGCCCCGGGACTAGCGGGACCGATGAGCAGTTCTTC	CASSLSPGTSGTDEQFF
.	TRBV7-2	.	TRBJ2-2	TGTGCCAGCAGCTTATACTTCCTGCGGCAGAACACCGGGGAGCTGTTTTTT	CASSLYFLRQNTGELFF
.	TRBV5-6	.	TRBJ1-1	TGTGCCAGCAGCTTGGTGGTCCCAGGGGCAGAAGCTTTCTTT	CASSLVVPGAEAFF
.	TRBV4-1	.	TRBJ1-1	TGCGCCAGCAGCCAAGGCCGCGGAGATGAAGCTTTCTTT	CASSQGRGDEAFF
.	TRBV11-3	.	TRBJ1-4	TGTGCCAGCAGCTTAGGATGTAGTGCAACTAATGAAAAACTGTTTTTT	CASSLGCSATNEKLFF